The present TCR beta chain was sequenced within a study of T cell repertoires in cytomegalovirus infection. Across the whole study: Epitope selection comprised recently identified HLA-C-restricted CMV epitopes and well-studied HLA-B-restricted CMV epitopes. Indications of both CMV infection and matching HLA type were provided by public TCR beta signatures. Study outcomes and limitations: Cumulative frequency of public TCR beta families picked out carriers of CMV plus the relevant HLA. CMV-specific TCR beta clonotypes restricted by HLA-C were the ones dominating the ex vivo response.

This clonotype was seen more than once but under ten times. What it binds is unknown. This CDR3 comprises 18 residues. V was pared by 4 bases and J by 3 bases, with 21 bases between. Germline assignment: CDR1 SGHDN and CDR2 FVKESK. TCRdb itself ran the reads through MiXCR, one entry per CDR3 protein. The sample includes about 890,000 distinct CDR3 sequences, around 30% of them seen just once. The sequence was collected from a human donor in good health (CMV status not recorded). Some clones in this sample may be carry-over from other donors' samples. The J gene is TRBJ2-2, the V gene TRBV14; D ambiguous. Source: cultured CD8+ T cells from PBMCs, taken from culture after CMV antigen stimulation. The CDR3 sequence: CASSLQEPSYWDTGELFF. CDR3 nucleotides: TGTGCCAGCAGCCTCCAAGAACCGTCATATTGGGACACCGGGGAGCTGTTTTTT.